A single sample gave rise to the 27 T cell receptor beta chains below, sequenced in a study of molecular identifiers for immune sequencing clone quantification. TCRdb called the PCR reads again in MiXCR, with one record for every CDR3 protein. This table has about half a million distinct CDR3 sequences, about 22% appearing once. Sequencing used naive CD8+ T cells from blood, with Jurkat cell RNA spiked in. Described subset: FACS-sorted CD8+CD4-CCR7+CD45RA+ naive T cells. Every receptor here comes from a human donor in good health. Some libraries in this study had Jurkat cell RNA spiked in.

This clonotype has a count of ten or more. The chain has TRBV7-9 and TRBJ2-1; a weak D match, TRBD2 (5 bases). V was trimmed by 1 base and J by 0 bases, leaving 13 bases between them. Per germline, CDR1 SEHNR and CDR2 FQNEAQ (reference sequence). The CDR3 loop spans 17 amino acids. The CDR3 DNA reads as TGTGCCAGCAGCTTAGGGTTAGCGACCTACTCCTACAATGAGCAGTTCTTC. It yields the protein CASSLGLATYSYNEQFF. The full variable domain, in which reference TRBV7-9 and TRBJ2-1 provide the parts outside the CDR3, is DTGVSQNPRHKITKRGQNVTFRCDPISEHNRLYWYRQTLGQGPEFLTYFQNEAQLEKSRLLSDRFSAERPKGSFSTLEIQRTEQGDSAMYLCASSLGLATYSYNEQFFGPGTRLTVL.

This clonotype was observed a handful of times. It may be a read error: a sequence one base away is much more abundant. This chain connects TRBV29-1 to TRBJ2-2; possibly TRBD1 for D (7 bases). CDR3 length: 14 residues. Germline loops: CDR1 SQVTM, CDR2 ANQGSEA. The CDR3 DNA is TGCAGCGTAGAGACGGGACAGAAGACCGGGGGGCTGTTTTTT. This encodes CSVETGQKTGGLFF.

This clonotype was seen a few times. The genes are TRBV20-1 and TRBJ1-1; weak D call: TRBD1 (6 bases). Looked up from germline, CDR1 is DFQATT and CDR2 is SNEGSKA (reference sequence). The CDR3 is made up of 14 amino acids. V was clipped by 2 bases and J by 7 bases, with 17 bases between them. CDR3 DNA sequence: TGCAGTGCTAGAACACTCGGGACACATAGTGAAGCTTTCTTT. It specifies CSARTLGTHSEAFF.

The table lists this clonotype with many counts. The chain recombines TRBV29-1 with TRBJ2-3; D unresolved. The CDR3 length is 12 residues. Germline loops: CDR1 SQVTM, CDR2 ANQGSEA. The germline V and J ends were trimmed by 7 bases and 6 bases, with 14 bases remaining between them. CDR3: CSDGPLGDTQYF. CDR3 coding DNA: TGCAGCGATGGGCCCCTAGGGGATACGCAGTATTTT.

This clonotype was observed many times. V is TRBV4-3 and J is TRBJ2-1, with 7 bases matching TRBD1. CDR1 is LGHNA and CDR2 is YSLEER in the germline V gene. The CDR3 covers 15 residues. The V gene end was trimmed by 4 bases and the J gene end by 2 bases; junction bases not matched to a gene: 5. The CDR3 DNA reads as TGCGCCAGCAGCCTAGACAGGGCAACCTACAATGAGCAGTTCTTC. It encodes CASSLDRATYNEQFF.

Turning to this clonotype: A much larger clone differs from this one at a single base, so this may be a read error. V and J are TRBV7-3 and TRBJ2-3; D is unclear. Germline-derived CDR1 and CDR2 are SGHTA and FQGTGA. The CDR3 consists of 14 residues. The ends were cut back, 2 bases at V and 2 bases at J, with 8 bases in the middle. The CDR3 sequence: CASSLLPNTDTQYF. In nucleotides, the CDR3 is TGTGCCAGCAGCTTACTCCCTAACACAGATACGCAGTATTTT.

Regarding this clonotype: It may be a read error: a sequence one base away is much more abundant. Without the conserved terminal phenylalanine or tryptophan, this CDR3 likely stems from a read error. The chain couples TRBV20-1 to TRBJ2-7; D is uncertain. The germline gives CDR1 DFQATT, CDR2 SNEGSKA (reference sequence). The ends were cut back, 1 base at V and 2 bases at J, with 15 bases in the middle. The CDR3 extends over 15 amino acids. The DNA of the CDR3 is TGCAGTGCTAGAGGTCGTCAGGAGCTTACCTACGAGCAGTACTCC. Protein: CSARGRQELTYEQYS.

A remark on this clonotype: A much bigger clone sits one base away, suggesting this may be a read error. The chain employs TRBV12-3 or TRBV12-4 and TRBJ2-5; TRBD1 matches 9 bases. The V gene end was trimmed by 4 bases and the J gene end by 7 bases; junction bases not matched to a gene: 10. This CDR3 is built from 15 residues. CDR3 protein: CASSSWTGDLGTQYF. The DNA of the CDR3 is TGTGCCAGCAGTTCCTGGACAGGGGATCTAGGGACCCAGTACTTC.

This clonotype was counted at least ten times. This chain connects TRBV19 to TRBJ1-5; possibly TRBD1 for D (6 bases). Deletions cut 3 bases from V and 1 base from J, with 13 bases between. The germline V gene encodes CDR1 LNHDA and CDR2 SQIVND (reference sequence). This CDR3 has 16 residues. CDR3 amino acids: CASSIWGGASNQPQHF. For the CDR3, the DNA is TGTGCCAGTAGTATCTGGGGGGGCGCGAGCAATCAGCCCCAGCATTTT. The whole variable domain, remainder taken from reference TRBV19 and TRBJ1-5, is DGGITQSPKYLFRKEGQNVTLSCEQNLNHDAMYWYRQDPGQGLRLIYYSQIVNDFQKGDIAEGYSVSREKKESFPLTVTSAQKNPTAFYLCASSIWGGASNQPQHFGDGTRLSIL.

The J gene is TRBJ1-6, the V gene TRBV7-9; possibly TRBD1 for D (6 bases). The germline CDR1 and CDR2 sequences are SEHNR and FQNEAQ (reference sequence). The ends were cut back, 8 bases at V and 7 bases at J, with 18 bases in the middle. This CDR3 is 15 amino acids long. This chain's CDR3 is CASGSGGRSNSPLHF. The CDR3 DNA sequence: TGTGCCAGCGGAAGTGGGGGCCGCTCGAATTCACCCCTCCACTTT.

This clonotype was counted between two and nine times. The chain joins TRBV6-5 to TRBJ2-3, with D possibly TRBD2 on 5 matching bases. CDR1 MNHEY and CDR2 SVGAGI come from the germline V gene. This CDR3 has 18 amino acids. Trimming cost V 2 bases and J 2 bases, with 20 bases left between them. The CDR3 is CASSYTQVRGLYTDTQYF. The DNA of the CDR3 is TGTGCCAGCAGTTACACCCAGGTTAGAGGGCTTTACACAGATACGCAGTATTTT.

Points on this clonotype: One end of the junction fails to match germline, which may point to a read error. This sequence joins TRBV7-9 and TRBJ2-5, with unresolved D. The CDR3 has 16 residues. Germline CDR1 and CDR2: SEHNR and FQNEAQ (reference sequence). DNA for the CDR3: TGTGCCAGCAGCTCCCAAGACGGAGAGCCCCAAGAGACCCAGCACTTC. Translating gives CASSSQDGEPQETQHF. The full variable domain, in which reference TRBV7-9 and TRBJ2-5 provide the parts outside the CDR3, is DTGVSQNPRHKITKRGQNVTFRCDPISEHNRLYWYRQTLGQGPEFLTYFQNEAQLEKSRLLSDRFSAERPKGSFSTLEIQRTEQGDSAMYLCASSSQDGEPQETQHFGPGTRLLVL.

The chain is built from TRBV29-1 and TRBJ2-1; 7 nucleotides match TRBD2. The V and J ends lost 0 bases and 3 bases, in that order; junction bases with no gene match: 5. There are 15 residues in the CDR3. Germline V gives CDR1 SQVTM, CDR2 ANQGSEA. The chain's CDR3 is CSVEDPAGYYNEQFF. For the CDR3, the DNA is TGCAGCGTTGAAGACCCAGCGGGGTACTACAATGAGCAGTTCTTC.

In its sample, this clonotype was seen many times. The V call is TRBV27, the J call TRBJ1-5; 7 nucleotides match TRBD1. The CDR3 length is 14 residues. Germline V lookup: CDR1 MNHEY, CDR2 SMNVEV (reference sequence). Trimming at V came to 5 bases and at J to 3 bases, leaving 4 bases not matched to a gene. The CDR3 region is CASSPGTVNQPQHF. CDR3 in DNA: TGTGCCAGCAGTCCAGGGACAGTCAATCAGCCCCAGCATTTT.

This clonotype was found a few times. This chain's CDR3 is CASSYLWQEGARRRNIQYF. The CDR3 DNA is TGTGCCAGCAGTTATCTCTGGCAAGAGGGGGCGCGAAGGAGGAACATTCAGTACTTC. This chain connects TRBV6-2 or TRBV6-3 to TRBJ2-4; 7 nucleotides line up with TRBD1. The CDR3 length is 19 residues. Germline CDR1 MNHEY, CDR2 SVGEGT. The V gene end was trimmed by 3 bases and the J gene end by 7 bases; junction bases not matched to a gene: 21.

For this clonotype: The junction departs from germline at one end; a sequencing error may be responsible. The V and J genes are TRBV15 and TRBJ1-5, with D tentatively TRBD1 (5 bases). Germline V gene data show CDR1 as LNHNV and CDR2 as YYDKDF (reference sequence). The CDR3 contains 14 residues. CDR3 nucleotides: TGTGCCACCGGCAGAGATCGGGGGATTCAGCCCCAGCATTTT. Translation gives CATGRDRGIQPQHF.

This clonotype was counted many times. The chain carries TRBV20-1 and TRBJ1-2, with D possibly being TRBD1 (6 bases). Germline assignment: CDR1 DFQATT and CDR2 SNEGSKA (reference sequence). The CDR3 totals 15 residues. Trimming stripped 4 bases from V and 4 bases from J, with 19 bases between. Here the CDR3 DNA reads TGCAGTGCTAACTTTTTCACAGGGAGGATCTATGGCTACACCTTC. Encoded protein: CSANFFTGRIYGYTF.

This clonotype was seen only a few times. The chain couples TRBV9 to TRBJ1-4; weak D call: TRBD1 (5 bases). The CDR3 is 14 amino acids. Per the germline V gene, CDR1 is SGDLS and CDR2 is YYNGEE. Trimming took off 0 bases at V and 2 bases at J, with 5 bases between the two ends. Here the CDR3 DNA reads TGTGCCAGCAGCGTAGAGGGGACTAATGAAAAACTGTTTTTT. This gives the protein CASSVEGTNEKLFF.

This clonotype has a single count. It may be a read error: a sequence one base away is much more abundant. The chain uses TRBV13 and TRBJ2-4, with D possibly TRBD2 on 5 matching bases. The CDR3 covers 16 residues. The germline V and J ends were trimmed by 8 bases and 2 bases, with 19 bases remaining between them. Germline CDR1 PRHDT, CDR2 FYEKMQ (reference sequence). CDR3 loop: CASGLQIRRSKNIQYF. The DNA of the CDR3 is TGTGCCAGCGGCCTCCAAATTAGGAGGTCCAAAAACATTCAGTACTTC.

The chain uses TRBV10-3 and TRBJ2-3, with D possibly matching TRBD2 (6 bases). V lost 9 bases to trimming and J lost 0 bases, with 10 bases between them. Germline V gene lookup returns CDR1 ENHRY and CDR2 SYGVKD. This CDR3 has 13 amino acids. CDR3 DNA sequence: TGTGCCATAGATAGCGGAAGCACAGATACGCAGTATTTT. Its translation: CAIDSGSTDTQYF.

The chain has TRBV12-3 or TRBV12-4 and TRBJ1-1, with D perhaps TRBD1 (5 bases). CDR3 size: 11 residues. The V gene lost 6 bases and the J gene lost 3 bases, with 5 bases spanning the gap. This CDR3 reads CASRQDTEAFF. The CDR3 DNA sequence: TGTGCCAGCAGACAGGACACTGAAGCTTTCTTT.

In its sample, this clonotype was seen many times. This rearrangement joins TRBV20-1 to TRBJ2-3; 9 nucleotides match TRBD2. V lost 0 bases, J lost 4 bases, and 8 bases stayed unmatched. This CDR3 comprises 16 residues. CDR1 DFQATT and CDR2 SNEGSKA come from the germline V gene (reference sequence). In nucleotides, the CDR3 is TGCAGTGCTAGAGATCCGTTAGCGGGAGACCCAGATACGCAGTATTTT. Amino acids: CSARDPLAGDPDTQYF.

This clonotype was observed a few times. This chain uses TRBV7-2 with TRBJ2-7; no clear D. Germline V CDR1 and CDR2: SGHTA, FQGNSA. V was clipped by 2 bases and J by 4 bases, with 12 bases between them. The CDR3 has 14 residues. The CDR3 DNA reads TGTGCCAGCAGCTTATTAGAGGCGAGGTACGAGCAGTACTTC. Translation gives CASSLLEARYEQYF. Full variable domain (outside the CDR3, taken from reference TRBV7-2 and TRBJ2-7): GAGVSQSPSNKVTEKGKDVELRCDPISGHTALYWYRQSLGQGLEFLIYFQGNSAPDKSGLPSDRFSAERTGGSVSTLTIQRTQQEDSAVYLCASSLLEARYEQYFGPGTRLTVT.

This clonotype was detected only a few times. The rearrangement joins TRBV14 to TRBJ2-5; the match to TRBD2 covers 10 bases. With 0 bases clipped from V and 3 bases from J, the junction kept 7 bases outside the gene matches. CDR3 size: 17 residues. Germline V gene sequence: CDR1 SGHDN, CDR2 FVKESK. CDR3 residues: CASSQDDTSGAEETQYF. CDR3 coding DNA: TGTGCCAGCAGCCAAGACGACACTAGCGGGGCGGAAGAGACCCAGTACTTC. The full variable domain, with the rest looked up from reference TRBV14 and TRBJ2-5, is EAGVTQFPSHSVIEKGQTVTLRCDPISGHDNLYWYRRVMGKEIKFLLHFVKESKQDESGMPNNRFLAERTGGTYSTLKVQPAELEDSGVYFCASSQDDTSGAEETQYFGPGTRLLVL.

This chain links TRBV9 with TRBJ2-1; 7 bases map to TRBD1. V shed 4 bases and J 2 bases; nucleotides not matched to a gene: 21. Germline CDR1 is SGDLS and CDR2 is YYNGEE. The length of the CDR3 is 20 residues. The CDR3 DNA follows: TGTGCCAGCAGCCCGCGCCCCCCGGCCAGGGGACAGTTCCCCTACAATGAGCAGTTCTTC. Residues: CASSPRPPARGQFPYNEQFF.

This clonotype was observed a few times. J is TRBJ2-3 and V is TRBV7-9; 9 nucleotides match TRBD2. V gave up 5 bases and J gave up 9 bases; unmatched junction bases: 9. From germline, CDR1 is SEHNR and CDR2 FQNEAQ (reference sequence). The CDR3 covers 14 residues. CDR3 protein: CASSHIRLADTQYF. The CDR3 region has the DNA TGTGCCAGCAGCCACATACGACTAGCGGACACGCAGTATTTT.

This clonotype came up a few times. V gene TRBV19 combines with J gene TRBJ1-5, with D maybe TRBD1 (6 bases). Germline lookup yields CDR1 LNHDA and CDR2 SQIVND (reference sequence). V dropped 7 bases and J dropped 0 bases, with 13 bases sitting between them. The CDR3 loop spans 15 amino acids. The CDR3 here is CASIAGTRSNQPQHF. CDR3 coding DNA: TGTGCCAGTATAGCGGGGACACGTAGCAATCAGCCCCAGCATTTT.